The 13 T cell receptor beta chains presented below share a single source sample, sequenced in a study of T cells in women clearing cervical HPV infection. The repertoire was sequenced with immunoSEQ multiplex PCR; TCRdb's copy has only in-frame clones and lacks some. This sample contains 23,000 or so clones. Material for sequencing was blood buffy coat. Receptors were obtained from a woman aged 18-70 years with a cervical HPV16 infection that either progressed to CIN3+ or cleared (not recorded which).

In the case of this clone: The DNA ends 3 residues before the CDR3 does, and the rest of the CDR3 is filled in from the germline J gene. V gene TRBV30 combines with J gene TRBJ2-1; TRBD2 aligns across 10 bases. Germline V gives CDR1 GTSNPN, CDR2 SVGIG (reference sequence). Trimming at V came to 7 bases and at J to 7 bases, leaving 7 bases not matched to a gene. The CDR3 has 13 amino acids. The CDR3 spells CAFSSGRRNEQFF. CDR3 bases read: TGTGCCTTTTCTAGCGGGAGAAGGAATGAG.

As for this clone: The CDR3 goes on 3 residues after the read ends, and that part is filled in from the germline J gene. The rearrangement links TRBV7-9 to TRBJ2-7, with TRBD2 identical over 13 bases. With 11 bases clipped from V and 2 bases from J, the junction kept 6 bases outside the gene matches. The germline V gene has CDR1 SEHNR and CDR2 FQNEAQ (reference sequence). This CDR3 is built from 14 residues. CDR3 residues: CAGGGTSGTYEQYF. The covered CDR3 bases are TGTGCCGGTGGGGGGACTAGCGGGACCTACGAG.

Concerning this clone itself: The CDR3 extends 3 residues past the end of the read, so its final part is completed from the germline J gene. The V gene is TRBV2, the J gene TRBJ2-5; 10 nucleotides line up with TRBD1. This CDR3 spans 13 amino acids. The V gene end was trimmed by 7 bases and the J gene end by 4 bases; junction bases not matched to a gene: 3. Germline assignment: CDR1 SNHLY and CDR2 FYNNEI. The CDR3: CASIRDRGETQYF. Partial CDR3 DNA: TGTGCCAGCATTAGGGACAGGGGAGAGACC.

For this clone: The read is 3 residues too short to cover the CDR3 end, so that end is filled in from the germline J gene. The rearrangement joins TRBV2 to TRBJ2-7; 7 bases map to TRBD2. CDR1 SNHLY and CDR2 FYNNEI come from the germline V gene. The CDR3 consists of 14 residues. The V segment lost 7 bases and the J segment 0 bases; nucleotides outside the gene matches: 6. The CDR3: CASNTGTNSYEQYF. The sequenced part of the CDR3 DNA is TGTGCCAGCAATACCGGGACTAACTCCTACGAG.

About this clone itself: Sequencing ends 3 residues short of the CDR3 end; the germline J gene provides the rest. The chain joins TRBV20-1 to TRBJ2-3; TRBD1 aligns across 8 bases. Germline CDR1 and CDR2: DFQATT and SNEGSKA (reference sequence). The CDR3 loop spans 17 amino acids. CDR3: CSAIRGQGGRSNQPQYF. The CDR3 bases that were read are TGCAGTGCTATCCGCGGACAGGGAGGTAGGAGCAATCAGCCG.

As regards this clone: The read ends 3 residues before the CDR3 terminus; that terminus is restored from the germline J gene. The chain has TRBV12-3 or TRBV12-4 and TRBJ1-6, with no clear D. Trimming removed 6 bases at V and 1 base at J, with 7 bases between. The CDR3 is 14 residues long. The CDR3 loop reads CASREGSYNSPLHF. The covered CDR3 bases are TGTGCCAGCAGAGAGGGTTCCTATAATTCACCC.

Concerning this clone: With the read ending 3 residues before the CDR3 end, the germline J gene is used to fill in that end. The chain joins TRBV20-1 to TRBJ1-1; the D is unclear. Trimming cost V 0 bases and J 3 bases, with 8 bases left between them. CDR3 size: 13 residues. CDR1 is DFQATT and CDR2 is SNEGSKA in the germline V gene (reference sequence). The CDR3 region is CSARDRRDTEAFF. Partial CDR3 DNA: TGCAGTGCTAGAGATCGAAGGGACACTGAA.

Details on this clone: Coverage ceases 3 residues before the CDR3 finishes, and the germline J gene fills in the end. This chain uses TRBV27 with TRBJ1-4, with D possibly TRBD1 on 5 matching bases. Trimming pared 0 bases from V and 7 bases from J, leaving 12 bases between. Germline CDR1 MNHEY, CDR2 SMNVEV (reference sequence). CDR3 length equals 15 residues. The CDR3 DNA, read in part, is TGTGCCAGCAGTTTATCGACAGCGAACGTTGAAAAA. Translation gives CASSLSTANVEK. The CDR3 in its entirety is CASSLSTANVEKLFF.

The CDR3 bases that were read are TGCAGTGCCTCTGGACAGGGAGCCTCACCC. Residues: CSASGQGASP. The complete CDR3 sequence is CSASGQGASPLHF. The rearrangement joins TRBV20-1 to TRBJ1-6, with 8 bases that match TRBD1. Sequencing ends 3 residues short of the CDR3 end; the germline J gene provides the rest. J gave up 10 bases and V 6 bases, and 8 bases lay outside the gene matches. Germline V CDR1 and CDR2: DFQATT, SNEGSKA (reference sequence). The CDR3 contains 13 residues.

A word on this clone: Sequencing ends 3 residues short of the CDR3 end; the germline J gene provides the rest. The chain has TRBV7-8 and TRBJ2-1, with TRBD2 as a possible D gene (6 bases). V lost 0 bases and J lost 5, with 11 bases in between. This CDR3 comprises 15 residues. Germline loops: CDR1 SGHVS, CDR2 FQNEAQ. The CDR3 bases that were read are TGTGCCAGCAGCTTAGCGGGGGGAATCAACAATGAG. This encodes CASSLAGGINNE. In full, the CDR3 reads CASSLAGGINNEQFF.

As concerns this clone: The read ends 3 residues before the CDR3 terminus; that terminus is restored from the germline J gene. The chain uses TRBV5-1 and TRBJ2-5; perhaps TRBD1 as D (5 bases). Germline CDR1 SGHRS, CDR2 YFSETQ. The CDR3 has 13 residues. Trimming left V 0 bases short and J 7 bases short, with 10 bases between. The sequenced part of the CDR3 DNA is TGCGCCAGCAGCTTGGATGGGGCCAGGACC. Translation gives CASSLDGART. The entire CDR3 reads CASSLDGARTQYF.

CDR3 sequence: CASSLSPFYGYTF. The DNA read from the CDR3 is TGTGCCAGCAGCTTAAGCCCCTTCTATGGC. The chain employs TRBV7-9 and TRBJ1-2, with no clear D. The observed sequence ends 3 residues before the CDR3 terminus, with the missing tail filled in from the germline J gene. Germline CDR1 and CDR2: SEHNR and FQNEAQ (reference sequence). The V and J ends lost 2 bases and 4 bases respectively, with 8 bases between them. The CDR3 consists of 13 residues.

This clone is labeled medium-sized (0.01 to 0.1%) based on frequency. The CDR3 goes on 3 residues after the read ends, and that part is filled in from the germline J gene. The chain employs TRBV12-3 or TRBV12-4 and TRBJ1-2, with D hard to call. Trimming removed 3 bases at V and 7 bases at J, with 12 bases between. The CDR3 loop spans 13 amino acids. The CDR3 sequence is CASSLGSWLGYTF. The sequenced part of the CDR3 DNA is TGTGCCAGCAGTTTGGGCAGCTGGCTTGGC.